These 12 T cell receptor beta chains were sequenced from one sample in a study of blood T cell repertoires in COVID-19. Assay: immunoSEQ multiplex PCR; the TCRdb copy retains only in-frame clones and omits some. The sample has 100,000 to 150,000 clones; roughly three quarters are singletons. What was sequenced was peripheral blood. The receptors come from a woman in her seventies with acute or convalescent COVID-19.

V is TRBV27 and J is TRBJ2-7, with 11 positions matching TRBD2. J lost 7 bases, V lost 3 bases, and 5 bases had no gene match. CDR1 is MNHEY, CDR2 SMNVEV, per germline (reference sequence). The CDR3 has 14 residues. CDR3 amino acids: CASSLSLAGGEQYF. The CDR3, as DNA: TGTGCCAGCAGTTTGAGTCTAGCGGGAGGTGAGCAGTACTTC.

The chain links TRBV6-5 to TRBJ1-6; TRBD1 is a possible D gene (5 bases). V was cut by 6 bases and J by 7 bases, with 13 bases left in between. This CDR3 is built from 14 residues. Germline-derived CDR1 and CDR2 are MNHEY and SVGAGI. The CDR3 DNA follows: TGTGCCAGCAGCACCGGGGGTATGAATTCACCCCTCCACTTT. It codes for CASSTGGMNSPLHF.

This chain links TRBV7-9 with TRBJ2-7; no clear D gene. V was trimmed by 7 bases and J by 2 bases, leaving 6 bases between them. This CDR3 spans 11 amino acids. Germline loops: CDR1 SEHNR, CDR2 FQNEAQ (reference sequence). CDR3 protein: CASTSTYEQYF. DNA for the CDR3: TGTGCCAGCACCAGTACCTACGAGCAGTACTTC.

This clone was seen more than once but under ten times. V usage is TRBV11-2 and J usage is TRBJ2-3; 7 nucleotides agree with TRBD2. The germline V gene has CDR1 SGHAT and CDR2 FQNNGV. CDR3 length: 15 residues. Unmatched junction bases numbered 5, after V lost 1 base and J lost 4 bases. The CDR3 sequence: CASSLGRLAADTQYF. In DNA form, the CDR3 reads TGTGCCAGCAGCTTAGGTAGGCTAGCGGCAGATACGCAGTATTTT. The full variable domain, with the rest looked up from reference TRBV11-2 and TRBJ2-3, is EAGVAQSPRYKIIEKRQSVAFWCNPISGHATLYWYQQILGQGPKLLIQFQNNGVVDDSQLPKDRFSAERLKGVDSTLKIQPAKLEDSAVYLCASSLGRLAADTQYFGPGTRLTVL.

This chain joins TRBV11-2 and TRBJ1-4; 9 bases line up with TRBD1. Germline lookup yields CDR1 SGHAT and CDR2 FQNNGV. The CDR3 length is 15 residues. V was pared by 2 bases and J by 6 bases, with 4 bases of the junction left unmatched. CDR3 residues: CASSLPDRGDEKLFF. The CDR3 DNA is TGTGCCAGCAGCTTACCGGACAGGGGAGATGAAAAACTGTTTTTT.

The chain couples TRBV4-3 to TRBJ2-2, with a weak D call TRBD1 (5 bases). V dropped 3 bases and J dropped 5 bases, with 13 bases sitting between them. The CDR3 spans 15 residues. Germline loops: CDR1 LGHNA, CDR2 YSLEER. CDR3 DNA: TGCGCCAGCAGCCAGGGGAACAGGCGAACCGGGGAGCTGTTTTTT. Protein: CASSQGNRRTGELFF.

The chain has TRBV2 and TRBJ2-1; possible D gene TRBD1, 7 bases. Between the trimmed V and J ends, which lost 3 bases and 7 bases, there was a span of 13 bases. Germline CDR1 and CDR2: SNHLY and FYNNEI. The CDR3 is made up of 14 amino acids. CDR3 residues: CASSDGPGGNEQFF. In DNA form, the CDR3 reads TGTGCCAGCAGTGATGGCCCAGGGGGGAATGAGCAGTTCTTC.

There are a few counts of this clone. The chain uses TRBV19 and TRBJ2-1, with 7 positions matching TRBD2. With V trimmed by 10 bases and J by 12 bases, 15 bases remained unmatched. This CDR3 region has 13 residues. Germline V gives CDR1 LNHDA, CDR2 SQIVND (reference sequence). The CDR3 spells CATGRVGGERQFF. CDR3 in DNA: TGTGCCACTGGGAGGGTGGGAGGTGAACGGCAGTTCTTC.

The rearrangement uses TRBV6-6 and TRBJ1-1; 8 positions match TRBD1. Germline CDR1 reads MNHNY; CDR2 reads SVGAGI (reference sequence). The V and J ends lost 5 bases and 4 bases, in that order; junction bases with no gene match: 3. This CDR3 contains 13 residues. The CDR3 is CASSQTGGTEAFF. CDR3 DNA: TGTGCCAGCAGTCAAACAGGGGGCACTGAAGCTTTCTTT.

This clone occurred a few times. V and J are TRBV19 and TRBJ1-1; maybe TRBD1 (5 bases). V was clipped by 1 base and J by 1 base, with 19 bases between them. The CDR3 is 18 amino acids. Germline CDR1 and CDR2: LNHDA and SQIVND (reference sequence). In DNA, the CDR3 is TGTGCCAGTAGTATAGCGGAGACATGGGGCAAGTGGAACACTGAAGCTTTCTTT. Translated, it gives CASSIAETWGKWNTEAFF.

CDR3 protein: CASSSLGLAVNTGELFF. Here the CDR3 DNA reads TGTGCCAGCAGTTCCCTTGGACTAGCGGTGAACACCGGGGAGCTGTTTTTT. The rearrangement links TRBV27 to TRBJ2-2; 10 positions match TRBD2. Germline V CDR1 and CDR2: MNHEY, SMNVEV (reference sequence). V lost 4 bases and J lost 1; bases outside the gene matches: 6. This CDR3 is 17 amino acids long.

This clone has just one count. Written as DNA, the CDR3 is TGTGCCAGCAGCCCCACAGGGGGAAGCGCGGGGGAGCTGTTTTTT. Translating gives CASSPTGGSAGELFF. The chain recombines TRBV7-2 with TRBJ2-2, with 8 bases matching TRBD1. Germline values: CDR1 SGHTA, CDR2 FQGNSA. This CDR3 contains 15 residues. The J segment lost 8 bases and the V segment lost 5 bases, leaving 10 bases of the junction unmatched.